This paragraph reports one TCR beta chain. Here immunoSEQ multiplex PCR was the method, and the copy in TCRdb shows in-frame clones only, minus some. There are 250,000 to 350,000 clones in the sample; about 90% occur only once, and about 2% lies in the top ten. These data originate in a study of blood T cell repertoires in COVID-19. CDR1 SEHNR and CDR2 FQNEAQ come from the germline V gene (reference sequence). CDR3 size: 14 residues. After removal of 1 base from V and 5 bases from J, the junction contained 4 bases not matched to a gene. The receptor comes from a man aged 18 to 29 with active or convalescent COVID-19. Material for sequencing was peripheral blood. The J gene is TRBJ2-5, the V gene TRBV7-9; TRBD1 matches at 7 bases. The CDR3 DNA sequence: TGTGCCAGCAGCTTAGTAGGGGGCAGGGAGACCCAGTACTTC. It is translated as CASSLVGGRETQYF.